This T cell receptor (beta chain) was identified in a study of T-cell reconstitution after alpha-beta-depleted transplantation in children. Using unique molecular identifiers, the investigators prepared the TCRbeta library. TCRdb recomputed calls from the PCR reads with MiXCR, one row per CDR3 protein. This table holds 490,000 or so distinct CDR3 sequences, around 12% found once. Germline CDR1 is MNHEY and CDR2 is SVGEGT. CDR3 length equals 13 residues. The trim removed 4 bases at V and 4 bases at J, leaving 4 bases unmatched. This clonotype was observed many times. The chain combines TRBV6-2 or TRBV6-3 with TRBJ2-7, with TRBD2 matching 7 bases. This clonotype originated in a human donor who donated a stem cell graft to a child with combined immunodeficiency. The specimen comprised PBMCs from the stem cell graft donor, sampled from the stem cell graft. For the CDR3, the DNA is TGTGCCAGCAGTTCCGGGACTACTTACGAGCAGTACTTC. Residues: CASSSGTTYEQYF.